This T cell receptor beta chain is drawn from a study of OX40 agonist ivuxolimab in advanced cancers. In the study overall: Melanoma, hepatocellular carcinoma, head and neck or renal cell cancer occurred in dose-escalation patients.

Points on this clone: The antigen is undetermined.

Study-wide results and caveats: Within 6 weeks, CD4+ and CD8+ blood T cells expanded clonally at 0.1 to 3.0 mg/kg.

Profiled with immunoSEQ multiplex PCR; TCRdb holds only in-frame clones, not every one. The sample includes fewer than 25,000 clones, 88% seen only once; the top ten take about 33%. Per germline, CDR1 MDHEN and CDR2 SYDVKM. There are 11 residues in the CDR3. The V gene lost 6 bases and the J gene lost 5 bases, with 8 bases spanning the gap. The sequences come from CD4+ or CD8+ T cells sorted from blood, collected in a trial of the OX40 agonist ivuxolimab. The TCR comes from an adult with an advanced solid tumor such as melanoma, head and neck, liver or kidney cancer. The chain joins TRBV28 to TRBJ2-7, with D perhaps matching TRBD2 (5 bases). The DNA of the CDR3 is TGTGCCAGCAGCCAGAGGGACGAGCAGTACTTC. Translating gives CASSQRDEQYF.